This TCR beta chain is from a study of molecular identifiers for immune sequencing clone quantification. For bulk TCR libraries, previously described methods and listed TCR primers were used. TCRdb processed the PCR reads anew with MiXCR; each CDR3 protein has one entry. Seen here are about 500,000 distinct CDR3 sequences, roughly 26% observed once, and the top ten hold approximately 0.8%. V was trimmed by 0 bases and J by 6 bases, leaving 6 bases between them. The CDR3 covers 12 residues. Germline CDR1 reads MNHEY; CDR2 reads SMNVEV (reference sequence). This clonotype was picked up many times. The sequenced material came from naive CD8+ T cells from blood, with Jurkat cell RNA spiked in. Subset noted: FACS-sorted CD8+CD4-CCR7+CD45RA+ naive T cells. This TCR was recovered from a human donor in good health. Some libraries in this study had Jurkat cell RNA spiked in. J is TRBJ2-7 and V is TRBV27, with D possibly being TRBD1 (6 bases). Here the CDR3 reads CASSLSGGEQYF. DNA of the CDR3: TGTGCCAGCAGTTTATCAGGGGGCGAGCAGTACTTC.